These T cell receptor beta chains were read from a single sample in a study of CD8+ T cells in alopecia areata. Produced via immunoSEQ multiplex PCR; TCRdb's table is partial and in-frame only. The sample shows 25,000 or so clones, 40% to 65% of them seen only once. Sequencing input: NKG2D-high CD8+ T cells sorted from blood. Receptor source: a human donor with alopecia areata. Each CDR3 is given with its conserved first and last residue. The order of the fields is clone size, D gene, J gene, V gene, CDR3 DNA, CDR3 protein. The D gene is left open where the match is weak. Where a row states a size, it is once, few, many or the class of an expanded clone; other rows omit it.

few TRBD2 TRBJ2-1 TRBV10-2 TGCGCCAGCAGTGAGGGGCGCGGGAGTGTTAAGGATGAGCAGTTCTTC CASSEGRGSVKDEQFF
. TRBD2 TRBJ2-5 TRBV19 TGTGCCAGTAGTTTTACCATGTCTAGCGGAGAGACCCAGTACTTC CASSFTMSSGETQYF
few . TRBJ2-3 TRBV2 TGTGCCAGCAGTGGACGGCCTAGCACAGATACGCAGTATTTT CASSGRPSTDTQYF
. . TRBJ2-6 TRBV5-1 TGCGCCAGCAGCTTGGTGGGGGAAATCTCTGGGGCCAACGTCCTGACTTTC CASSLVGEISGANVLTF
. . TRBJ1-1 TRBV4-1 TGCGCCAGCAGCCAAGTTGATTTGCATGACACTGAAGCTTTCTTT CASSQVDLHDTEAFF
medium-sized TRBD2 TRBJ2-3 TRBV6-5 TGTGCCAGCAGCATTAGTAGCGGGAGCACAGATACGCAGTATTTT CASSISSGSTDTQYF
. . TRBJ2-7 TRBV5-4 TGTGCCAGCAGCTTGGGGACACTAAGCTCCTACGAGCAGTACTTC CASSLGTLSSYEQYF
few TRBD1 TRBJ2-1 TRBV18 TGTGCCAGCTCACCGGACAGGGGGAGATTCGATGAGCAGTTCTTC CASSPDRGRFDEQFF
. TRBD1 TRBJ1-1 TRBV5-1 TGCGCCAGCAGCCTCTCCTTACAGGGGGCGAGAATGGACACTGAAGCTTTCTTT CASSLSLQGARMDTEAFF
once . TRBJ2-7 TRBV2 TGTGCCAGCAGTGAAGAAGGGTACTACGAGCAGTACTTC CASSEEGYYEQYF
. TRBD1 TRBJ2-1 TRBV5-1 TGCGCCAGCAGCTTGGGAGACAGGGAAGACAATGAGCAGTTCTTC CASSLGDREDNEQFF
. TRBD1 TRBJ2-7 TRBV29-1 TGCAGCGTTGTAACAGGGGGTTACGAGCAGTACTTC CSVVTGGYEQYF
few TRBD2 TRBJ2-1 TRBV6-5 TGTGCCAGCAGTAACGGACTAGCGGGAGACAATGAGCAGTTCTTC CASSNGLAGDNEQFF
. TRBD2 TRBJ2-1 TRBV7-9 TGTGCCAGCAGCTCGACTAGCGGCTGGGGCAATGAGCAGTTCTTC CASSSTSGWGNEQFF
. TRBD1 TRBJ2-3 TRBV4-1 TGCGCCAGCAGCCAAGATGGCCAGGGGGCCACAGATACGCAGTATTTT CASSQDGQGATDTQYF
few . TRBJ2-1 TRBV10-3 TGTGCCAGCAGTTACCCGGGACACGAGCAGTTCTTC CASSYPGHEQFF
. . TRBJ2-3 TRBV6-6 TGTGCCAGCAGGTCTTTCGTCACAGATACGCAGTATTTT CASRSFVTDTQYF
. . TRBJ2-3 TRBV7-9 TGTGCCAGCAGCTTAATTCTTGGAAAGAAAGATACGCAGTATTTT CASSLILGKKDTQYF
few . TRBJ2-7 TRBV2 TGTGCCAGCAGTGATAGGGAGGCGGTGCAGTACTTC CASSDREAVQYF
. . TRBJ2-5 TRBV7-2 TGTGCCAGCAAGGGACTGGAAGAGACCCAGTACTTC CASKGLEETQYF
. . TRBJ2-7 TRBV10-3 TGTGCCATCAGTGGCGGACTTTTCGAGCAGTACTTC CAISGGLFEQYF
once TRBD1 TRBJ1-5 TRBV6-5 TGTGCCAGCAGACAAGGACAGGGACAGCCCCAGCATTTT CASRQGQGQPQHF
. . TRBJ1-1 TRBV27 TGTGCCAGCAGTTTATCGGGTCCGAACACTGAAGCTTTCTTT CASSLSGPNTEAFF
many . TRBJ2-3 TRBV19 TGTGCCAGTAAGGCAGCCCCTACGATCACAGATACGCAGTATTTT CASKAAPTITDTQYF
. TRBD1 TRBJ2-4 TRBV5-4 TGTGCCAGCAGCCCGACGAAAGGACAGGGAAACATTCAGTACTTC CASSPTKGQGNIQYF
few . TRBJ1-1 TRBV12-5 TGTGCTAGTCGGGATGGTGGCACTGAAGCTTTCTTT CASRDGGTEAFF
few TRBD1 TRBJ2-7 TRBV6-5 TGTGCCAGCAGTTACAGTGGGACAGGGATCGAATACGAGCAGTACTTC CASSYSGTGIEYEQYF
. . TRBJ1-2 TRBV29-1 TGCAGCGTAGCGACAAGACGGGGCTACACCTTC CSVATRRGYTF
few . TRBJ2-1 TRBV2 TGTGCCAGCAGTGAATACGGCCGCAATGAGCAGTTCTTC CASSEYGRNEQFF
few . TRBJ1-3 TRBV4-1 TGCGCCAGCAGCCCGTACTCTGGAAACACCATATATTTT CASSPYSGNTIYF
. TRBD2 TRBJ2-1 TRBV5-6 TGTGCCAGCAGCCAAGGACTAGCGGAGGCCTACAATGAGCAGTTCTTC CASSQGLAEAYNEQFF
. TRBD1 TRBJ2-5 TRBV30 TGTGCCTGGAGACCGGGACAGGGGTTGATGGAGACCCAGTACTTC CAWRPGQGLMETQYF
. TRBD1 TRBJ2-7 TRBV25-1 TGTGCCAGCAGTCCTAGGGACAGGGGACCCTACGAGCAGTACTTC CASSPRDRGPYEQYF
. . TRBJ2-7 TRBV28 TGTGCCAGCAGTCTCGGGTCGACGTTGGAGTACTTC CASSLGSTLEYF
. . TRBJ2-7 TRBV11-3 TGTGCCAGCAGCTTTGAGTGGGGAGATCATTACGAGCAGTACTTC CASSFEWGDHYEQYF
. . TRBJ2-1 TRBV7-9 TGTGCCAGCAGCTTAGGGGGAGGGGGAGGGCCTAGCAATGAGCAGTTCTTC CASSLGGGGGPSNEQFF
few . TRBJ2-7 TRBV28 TGTGCCAGCAGTACCTTGGACGGTAGCTCCTACGAGCAGTACTTC CASSTLDGSSYEQYF
. . TRBJ2-7 TRBV6-1 TGTGCCAGCATCGAACTTCTAGCGCGCAGCTACGAGCAGTACTTC CASIELLARSYEQYF
. TRBD1 TRBJ2-5 TRBV2 TGTGCCAGCCTACAGGGGCCTAGTCCCGGGACCCAGTACTTC CASLQGPSPGTQYF
many . TRBJ2-7 TRBV28 TGTGCCAGCAGTGTTGGATTCTCAGGGAACGAGCAGTACTTC CASSVGFSGNEQYF
. . TRBJ2-5 TRBV27 TGTGCCAGCAGTCCGGGGGACCAAGAGACCCAGTACTTC CASSPGDQETQYF
few TRBD2 TRBJ2-1 TRBV5-1 TGCGCCAGCAGCTTGGGTAGCGGGCCCTCCTACAATGAGCAGTTCTTC CASSLGSGPSYNEQFF
. . TRBJ2-3 TRBV7-9 TGTGCCAGCACCCCAGGGGGGACTAGCACAGATACGCAGTATTTT CASTPGGTSTDTQYF